The 27 T cell receptor beta chains listed next were all sequenced from one sample in a study of vaccination effects on CD4 cells after COVID-19. Assay: immunoSEQ multiplex PCR; the TCRdb copy retains only in-frame clones and omits some. The profile covers 40,000 to 45,000 clones, with around 76% appearing a single time and more than 10% taken by the ten largest. No antigen is known for these receptors. Using viral peptide pools, the ViraFEST assay grew out antigen-specific CD4+ T cells prior to sequencing. The culture ran for approximately 10 days, and then CD4+ T cells were isolated. Nucleocapsid antibodies were negative in the vaccine recipients, who had never had SARS-CoV-2 infection. The sample here was CD4+ T cells from PBMCs cultured with SARS-CoV-2 spike peptides, taken before COVID-19 vaccination. The receptors were gathered from a human donor who received a COVID-19 vaccine.

J is TRBJ1-2 and V is TRBV5-1; no clear D gene. V was trimmed by 0 bases and J by 3 bases, leaving 21 bases between them. The CDR3 spans 18 residues. CDR1 is SGHRS and CDR2 is YFSETQ in the germline V gene. The CDR3 sequence is CASSLELADAYVDYGYTF. The CDR3 DNA is TGCGCCAGCAGCTTGGAATTGGCGGACGCTTACGTCGACTATGGCTACACCTTC.

The chain recombines TRBV2 with TRBJ1-5; D is unclear. The CDR3 is 11 amino acids. The V and J ends lost 6 bases and 3 bases respectively, with 3 bases between them. Germline V gene sequence: CDR1 SNHLY, CDR2 FYNNEI. CDR3 sequence reads: CASRLNQPQHF. CDR3 coding DNA: TGTGCCAGCAGGCTCAATCAGCCCCAGCATTTT.

The chain carries TRBV6-5 and TRBJ2-4, with a possible D match to TRBD2 (5 bases). Germline V gene lookup returns CDR1 MNHEY and CDR2 SVGAGI. V lost 9 bases to trimming and J lost 0 bases, with 9 bases between them. This CDR3 comprises 13 residues. The DNA of the CDR3 is TGTGCCAGTAAAGGACTAGCCAAAAACATTCAGTACTTC. Translating it yields CASKGLAKNIQYF.

This chain connects TRBV2 to TRBJ2-2, with D possibly TRBD2 on 6 matching bases. CDR1 and CDR2 (germline): SNHLY, FYNNEI. This CDR3 is 15 amino acids long. Trimming pared 1 base from V and 5 bases from J, leaving 11 bases between. For the CDR3, the DNA is TGTGCCAGCAGTGAAGTAAGGGCGGGAACCGGGGAGCTGTTTTTT. It translates to CASSEVRAGTGELFF.

This sequence joins TRBV10-3 and TRBJ2-5; D is ambiguous. The germline V gene encodes CDR1 ENHRY and CDR2 SYGVKD. V was trimmed by 4 bases and J by 5 bases, leaving 14 bases between them. CDR3 size: 14 residues. CDR3 nucleotide sequence: TGTGCCATCAGTGGATTGGCCGGAGTGGAGACCCAGTACTTC. It specifies CAISGLAGVETQYF.

This clone was detected a few times. The rearrangement links TRBV2 to TRBJ1-2; D uncertain. Germline CDR1 is SNHLY and CDR2 is FYNNEI. The CDR3 covers 14 residues. Trimming left V 3 bases short and J 2 bases short, with 10 bases between. CDR3 in DNA: TGTGCCAGCAGTGACCGGGGTATGAACTATGGCTACACCTTC. It codes for CASSDRGMNYGYTF.

The J gene is TRBJ2-2, the V gene TRBV6-4; the D gene is possibly TRBD1 (5 bases). The CDR3 is 14 residues long. Deletions cut 8 bases from V and 6 bases from J, with 16 bases between. CDR1 is MRHNA and CDR2 is SNTAGT in the germline V gene. CDR3 sequence reads: CASPEGADAGELFF. CDR3 nucleotides: TGTGCCAGCCCGGAAGGGGCCGACGCCGGGGAGCTGTTTTTT.

The rearrangement uses TRBV30 and TRBJ1-1; a possible D gene is TRBD1 (5 bases). CDR1 is GTSNPN and CDR2 is SVGIG in the germline V gene (reference sequence). With 2 bases removed from V and 0 bases from J, the gap between germline ends came to 7 bases. This CDR3 is 13 amino acids long. The CDR3 bases are TGTGCCTGGAGTTCGACAGTGAACACTGAAGCTTTCTTT. Translated: CAWSSTVNTEAFF. Full variable domain (outside the CDR3, taken from reference TRBV30 and TRBJ1-1): SQTIHQWPATLVQPVGSPLSLECTVEGTSNPNLYWYRQAAGRGLQLLFYSVGIGQISSEVPQNLSASRPQDRQFILSSKKLLLSDSGFYLCAWSSTVNTEAFFGQGTRLTVV.

This clone occurred a few times. V gene TRBV10-2 combines with J gene TRBJ2-2; D call uncertain. The CDR3 totals 11 residues. The V end was cut by 6 bases, the J end by 6 bases, with 5 bases between. Looked up from germline, CDR1 is WSHSY and CDR2 is SAAADI. The CDR3 region is CASSPSGELFF. In DNA, the CDR3 is TGCGCCAGCAGCCCCTCCGGGGAGCTGTTTTTT.

The chain has TRBV18 and TRBJ1-2; TRBD1 agrees at 8 bases. Trimming removed 3 bases from V and 4 bases from J; junction bases left unmatched: 1. The CDR3 has 13 residues. The germline V gene encodes CDR1 KGHSH and CDR2 LQKENI. The CDR3 is CASSPTGGYGYTF. The CDR3 DNA is TGTGCCAGCTCACCCACAGGGGGCTATGGCTACACCTTC.

J is TRBJ1-4 and V is TRBV12-3 or TRBV12-4; D gene uncertain. Trimming pared 5 bases from V and 11 bases from J, leaving 9 bases between. The CDR3 is 11 amino acids. CDR3 residues: CASSTQGKLFF. The CDR3 DNA is TGTGCCAGCAGTACCCAAGGGAAACTGTTTTTT.

The chain joins TRBV5-1 to TRBJ2-3; TRBD1 matches at 7 bases. Per germline, CDR1 SGHRS and CDR2 YFSETQ. This CDR3 spans 17 amino acids. V gave up 0 bases and J gave up 2 bases; unmatched junction bases: 9. The CDR3 nucleotides read TGCGCCAGCAGCTTGGGAGCCGCGACAGGGCCCACAGATACGCAGTATTTT. Translating gives CASSLGAATGPTDTQYF. Drawing the rest from reference TRBV5-1 and TRBJ2-3, the complete variable domain is KAGVTQTPRYLIKTRGQQVTLSCSPISGHRSVSWYQQTPGQGLQFLFEYFSETQRNKGNFPGRFSGRQFSNSRSEMNVSTLELGDSALYLCASSLGAATGPTDTQYFGPGTRLTVL.

The V call is TRBV6-1, the J call TRBJ2-7, with a tentative D call TRBD1 (6 bases). With 5 bases removed from V and 3 bases from J, the gap between germline ends came to 17 bases. Germline-derived CDR1 and CDR2 are MNHNS and SASEGT. CDR3 length: 15 residues. The CDR3 spells CASSPASGTRYEQYV. The CDR3 DNA follows: TGTGCCAGCAGTCCGGCCTCCGGGACACGCTACGAGCAGTACGTC.

The chain employs TRBV3-1 (or the pseudogene TRBV3-2) and TRBJ1-6; 7 nucleotides align to TRBD1. This CDR3 comprises 16 residues. V lost 4 bases and J lost 9; bases outside the gene matches: 12. Germline CDR1 reads LGHDT; CDR2 reads YNNKEL (reference sequence). CDR3 bases: TGTGCCAGCAGCCTACCAGGGGGGTCAGGGAGTTCACCCCTCCACTTT. This translates into CASSLPGGSGSSPLHF.

V and J are TRBV5-4 and TRBJ1-2; D is unresolved. There are 13 residues in the CDR3. Germline CDR1 reads SGHNT; CDR2 reads YYREEE (reference sequence). With 4 bases removed from V and 0 bases from J, the gap between germline ends came to 7 bases. DNA of the CDR3: TGTGCCAGCAGCAGGAGGACTAACTATGGCTACACCTTC. Translated: CASSRRTNYGYTF.

The rearrangement uses TRBV5-4 and TRBJ2-3; D may correspond to TRBD1 or TRBD2 (6 bases each). CDR3 length: 14 amino acids. Trimming cost V 2 bases and J 5 bases, with 12 bases left between them. Germline assignment: CDR1 SGHNT and CDR2 YYREEE (reference sequence). The CDR3 DNA is TGTGCCAGCAGCTTTTCGGGGGCGGGAGATACGCAGTATTTT. It specifies CASSFSGAGDTQYF.

This chain's CDR3 is CASSRQVNSGNTIYF. The CDR3 DNA reads as TGTGCCAGCAGTCGTCAGGTTAACTCTGGAAACACCATATATTTT. The rearrangement uses TRBV6-5 and TRBJ1-3, with D unclear. The V gene's germline CDR1 is MNHEY and CDR2 SVGAGI. CDR3 size: 15 residues. Trimming shortened V by 5 bases and J by 0 bases, and 11 bases separated the two germline ends.

The chain uses TRBV2 and TRBJ2-7; tentative D call: TRBD1 (5 bases). Trimming shortened V by 8 bases and J by 2 bases, and 10 bases separated the two germline ends. This CDR3 region has 12 residues. Looked up from germline, CDR1 is SNHLY and CDR2 is FYNNEI. The CDR3 sequence is CASERGTYEQYV. The CDR3 DNA follows: TGTGCCAGCGAAAGGGGTACCTACGAGCAGTACGTC.

The V and J genes are TRBV28 and TRBJ2-5; 10 bases line up with TRBD1. Trimming at V came to 6 bases and at J to 5 bases, leaving 15 bases not matched to a gene. Germline CDR1 is MDHEN and CDR2 is SYDVKM. The CDR3 runs 17 residues. The CDR3 DNA reads as TGTGCCAGCAGCTCCCAACCGGGACAGGGGTTTTGGGAGACCCAGTACTTC. It specifies CASSSQPGQGFWETQYF.

The chain employs TRBV30 and TRBJ1-5, with D possibly being TRBD1 (6 bases). The germline gives CDR1 GTSNPN, CDR2 SVGIG (reference sequence). The CDR3 contains 14 residues. V was shortened by 1 base and J by 7 bases, with 14 bases between the two germline ends. The CDR3 nucleotides read TGTGCCTGGAGTGAACTCAGGGGTGGCCAGCCCCAGCATTTT. As protein: CAWSELRGGQPQHF.

This sequence joins TRBV28 and TRBJ2-1; 8 bases agree with TRBD1. Germline lookup yields CDR1 MDHEN and CDR2 SYDVKM. This CDR3 region has 16 residues. The V gene end was trimmed by 6 bases and the J gene end by 1 base; junction bases not matched to a gene: 8. CDR3 coding DNA: TGTGCCAGCAGAAACAGGGGGACGGGGTCCTACAATGAGCAGTTCTTC. Translated, it gives CASRNRGTGSYNEQFF.

The chain employs TRBV6-5 and TRBJ1-2; 8 bases fit TRBD1. V shed 8 bases and J 5 bases; nucleotides not matched to a gene: 10. The CDR3 contains 14 residues. The germline V gene encodes CDR1 MNHEY and CDR2 SVGAGI. In DNA, the CDR3 is TGTGCCAGCGGGGGACAGGCCGCTTCGTATGGCTACACCTTC. Protein: CASGGQAASYGYTF.

The chain is built from TRBV3-1 (or the pseudogene TRBV3-2) and TRBJ2-2; TRBD1 matches at 10 bases. The CDR3 runs to 16 residues. Unmatched junction bases numbered 4, after V lost 2 bases and J lost 4 bases. CDR1 is LGHDT and CDR2 is YNNKEL in the germline V gene (reference sequence). CDR3 region: CASSQNGTGVTGELFF. As DNA, the CDR3 is TGTGCCAGCAGCCAAAACGGGACAGGGGTCACCGGGGAGCTGTTTTTT.

The chain has TRBV7-2 and TRBJ1-1, with D unresolved. Germline assignment: CDR1 SGHTA and CDR2 FQGNSA. V was pared by 4 bases and J by 5 bases, with 14 bases between. This CDR3 is built from 14 residues. CDR3 region: CASSSQKRGTEAFF. The CDR3 DNA reads TGTGCCAGCAGCTCACAAAAAAGAGGGACTGAAGCTTTCTTT. Using reference TRBV7-2 and TRBJ1-1 for the parts outside the CDR3, the full variable domain is GAGVSQSPSNKVTEKGKDVELRCDPISGHTALYWYRQSLGQGLEFLIYFQGNSAPDKSGLPSDRFSAERTGGSVSTLTIQRTQQEDSAVYLCASSSQKRGTEAFFGQGTRLTVV.

The chain joins TRBV6-2 or TRBV6-3 to TRBJ1-5; the D gene is possibly TRBD1 (6 bases). Trimming removed 0 bases at V and 2 bases at J, with 8 bases between. The CDR3 consists of 15 residues. Germline V gene data show CDR1 as MNHEY and CDR2 as SVGEGT. The CDR3 spells CASSYSGAGNQPQHF. Written as DNA, the CDR3 is TGTGCCAGCAGTTACTCGGGGGCCGGCAATCAGCCCCAGCATTTT.

The chain employs TRBV9 and TRBJ1-1; TRBD1 agrees at 7 bases. CDR3 length equals 14 residues. V lost 3 bases, J lost 2 bases, and 4 bases stayed unmatched. Germline V gene sequence: CDR1 SGDLS, CDR2 YYNGEE. This CDR3 reads CASSERQGNTEAFF. CDR3 nucleotide sequence: TGTGCCAGCAGCGAAAGACAGGGTAACACTGAAGCTTTCTTT.

The table lists this clone with a few counts. The chain is built from TRBV3-1 (or the pseudogene TRBV3-2) and TRBJ2-5, with 12 positions matching TRBD1. Germline V gene data show CDR1 as LGHDT and CDR2 as YNNKEL (reference sequence). The CDR3 consists of 16 residues. V was clipped by 5 bases and J by 5 bases; unmatched bases: 9. Here the CDR3 DNA reads TGTGCCAGCAGCGAGGGGACAGGGGGCGGGCTGGAGACCCAGTACTTC. Encoded protein: CASSEGTGGGLETQYF.